This T cell receptor (beta chain) emerged from a study of OX40 agonist ivuxolimab in advanced cancers. On the study more broadly: The group had a mean age of around 64 years, ranged from roughly 23 to 85, and was roughly 83% male. Findings of the study overall: Nonresponders included some who also had low normalized T-cell clonal expansion. CD4+ and CD8+ blood T cells expanded clonally by week 6 at 0.1 to 3.0 mg/kg.

Note on this clone: Its antigen is undetermined.

Germline V gene lookup returns CDR1 MDHEN and CDR2 SYDVKM. The CDR3 covers 15 residues. V was cut by 5 bases and J by 4 bases, with 17 bases left in between. Clones were read by immunoSEQ multiplex PCR, and TCRdb kept only the in-frame ones, dropping some. The sample has some 100,000 clones; less than 95% are singletons. The chain combines TRBV28 with TRBJ2-5, with D possibly matching TRBD2 (6 bases). The TCR originated in an adult with an advanced solid tumor such as melanoma, head and neck, liver or kidney cancer. This sample comprised CD4+ or CD8+ T cells sorted from blood, obtained in a trial of the OX40 agonist ivuxolimab. This chain's CDR3 is CASSPLNGRVETQYF. The CDR3 nucleotides are TGTGCCAGCAGTCCCCTGAACGGGAGAGTAGAGACCCAGTACTTC.